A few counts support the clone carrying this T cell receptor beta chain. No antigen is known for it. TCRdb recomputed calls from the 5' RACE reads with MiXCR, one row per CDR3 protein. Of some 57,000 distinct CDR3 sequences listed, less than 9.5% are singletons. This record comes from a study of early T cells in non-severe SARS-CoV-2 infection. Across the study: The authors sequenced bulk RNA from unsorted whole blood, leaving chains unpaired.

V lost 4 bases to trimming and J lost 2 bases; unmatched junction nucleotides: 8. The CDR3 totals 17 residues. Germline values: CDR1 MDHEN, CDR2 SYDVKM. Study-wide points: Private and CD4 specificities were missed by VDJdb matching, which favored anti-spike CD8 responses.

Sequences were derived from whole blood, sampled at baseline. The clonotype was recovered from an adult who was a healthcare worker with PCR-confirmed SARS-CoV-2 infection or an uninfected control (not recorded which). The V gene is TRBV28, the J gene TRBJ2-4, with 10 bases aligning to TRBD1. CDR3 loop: CASSSPGQGGTKNIQYF. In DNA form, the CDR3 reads TGTGCCAGCAGTTCCCCAGGACAGGGGGGGACCAAAAACATTCAGTACTTC. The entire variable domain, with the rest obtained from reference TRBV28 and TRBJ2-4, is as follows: DVKVTQSSRYLVKRTGEKVFLECVQDMDHENMFWYRQDPGLGLRLIYFSYDVKMKEKGDIPEGYSVSREKKERFSLILESASTNQTSMYLCASSSPGQGGTKNIQYFGAGTRLSVL.